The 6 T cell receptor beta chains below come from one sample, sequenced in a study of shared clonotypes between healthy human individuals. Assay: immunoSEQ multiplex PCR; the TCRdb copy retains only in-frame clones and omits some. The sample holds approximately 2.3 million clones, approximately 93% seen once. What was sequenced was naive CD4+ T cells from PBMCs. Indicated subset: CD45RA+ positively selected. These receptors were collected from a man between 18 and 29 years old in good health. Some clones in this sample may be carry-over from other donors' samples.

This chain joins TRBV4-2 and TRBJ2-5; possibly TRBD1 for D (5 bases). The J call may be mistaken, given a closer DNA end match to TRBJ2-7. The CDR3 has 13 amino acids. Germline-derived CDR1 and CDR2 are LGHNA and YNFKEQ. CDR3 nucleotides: TGTGCCAGCAGGGGCTCAGGGCAGAACGAGCAGTACTTC. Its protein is CASRGSGQNEQYF.

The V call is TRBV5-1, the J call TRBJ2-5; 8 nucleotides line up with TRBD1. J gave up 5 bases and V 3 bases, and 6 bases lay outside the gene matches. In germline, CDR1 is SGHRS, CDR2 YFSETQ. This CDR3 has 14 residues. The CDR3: CASSSRTGLETQYF. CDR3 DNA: TGCGCCAGCAGCTCACGGACAGGGTTGGAGACCCAGTACTTC. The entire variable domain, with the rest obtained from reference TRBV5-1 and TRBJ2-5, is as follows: KAGVTQTPRYLIKTRGQQVTLSCSPISGHRSVSWYQQTPGQGLQFLFEYFSETQRNKGNFPGRFSGRQFSNSRSEMNVSTLELGDSALYLCASSSRTGLETQYFGPGTRLLVL.

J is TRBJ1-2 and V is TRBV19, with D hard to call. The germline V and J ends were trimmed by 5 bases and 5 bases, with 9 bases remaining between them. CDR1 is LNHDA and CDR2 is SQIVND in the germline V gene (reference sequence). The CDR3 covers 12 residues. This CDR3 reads CASSEFGYGYTF. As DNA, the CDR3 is TGTGCCAGTAGTGAGTTCGGATATGGCTACACCTTC.

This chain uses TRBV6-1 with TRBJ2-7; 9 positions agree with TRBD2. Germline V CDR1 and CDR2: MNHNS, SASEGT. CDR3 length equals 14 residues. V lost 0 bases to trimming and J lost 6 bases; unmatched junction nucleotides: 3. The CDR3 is CASSEALAGLEQYF. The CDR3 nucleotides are TGTGCCAGCAGTGAAGCACTAGCGGGCCTCGAGCAGTACTTC.

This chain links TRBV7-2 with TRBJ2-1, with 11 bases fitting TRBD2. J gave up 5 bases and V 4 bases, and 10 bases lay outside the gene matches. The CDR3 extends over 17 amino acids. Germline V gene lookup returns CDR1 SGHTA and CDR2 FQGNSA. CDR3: CASSSKLAGAGNNEQFF. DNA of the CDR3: TGTGCCAGCAGCTCCAAACTAGCGGGAGCGGGAAACAATGAGCAGTTCTTC.

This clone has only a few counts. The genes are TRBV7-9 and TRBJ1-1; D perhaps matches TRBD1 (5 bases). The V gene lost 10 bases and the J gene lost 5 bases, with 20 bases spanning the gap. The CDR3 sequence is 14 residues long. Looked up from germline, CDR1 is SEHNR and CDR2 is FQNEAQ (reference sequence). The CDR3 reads CATSTGGADTEAFF. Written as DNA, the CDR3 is TGTGCCACCTCCACGGGCGGGGCTGATACTGAAGCTTTCTTT. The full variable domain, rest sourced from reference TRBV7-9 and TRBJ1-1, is DTGVSQNPRHKITKRGQNVTFRCDPISEHNRLYWYRQTLGQGPEFLTYFQNEAQLEKSRLLSDRFSAERPKGSFSTLEIQRTEQGDSAMYLCATSTGGADTEAFFGQGTRLTVV.